The 18 T cell receptor beta chains below all came from one sample that was sequenced in a study of shared clonotypes between healthy human individuals. Clones were read by immunoSEQ multiplex PCR, and TCRdb kept only the in-frame ones, dropping some. The sample records approximately 470,000 clones, around four fifths being singletons. Source material: PBMCs. The receptor set was obtained from a woman between 35 and 50 years old in good health. Some clones in this sample may be carry-over from other donors' samples.

In its sample, this clone was seen once. V usage is TRBV5-5 and J usage is TRBJ1-3; TRBD1 might be the D (5 bases). From germline, CDR1 is SGHKS and CDR2 YYEKEE (reference sequence). The CDR3 runs to 15 residues. V lost 4 bases, J lost 4 bases, and 15 bases lay in between. The CDR3 DNA follows: TGTGCCAGCAGCCTGCGGGGGGTGGAAGGAAACACCATATATTTT. Amino acid sequence: CASSLRGVEGNTIYF.

Regarding this clone: Other DNA sequences in the same sample also yield this CDR3. The rearrangement joins TRBV6-6 to TRBJ2-7; D is perhaps TRBD2 (6 bases). This CDR3 is built from 14 residues. The germline V gene encodes CDR1 MNHNY and CDR2 SVGAGI (reference sequence). Between the trimmed V and J ends, which lost 2 bases and 3 bases, there was a span of 11 bases. The CDR3: CASSYRGFSYEQYF. The CDR3 DNA follows: TGTGCCAGCAGTTACCGGGGGTTCAGCTACGAGCAGTACTTC.

The sample holds a few counts of this clone. The J gene is TRBJ1-2, the V gene TRBV27; no definite D call. V gave up 6 bases and J gave up 2 bases, with 13 bases separating them. CDR1 is MNHEY and CDR2 is SMNVEV in the germline V gene (reference sequence). The CDR3 has 14 amino acids. The CDR3 nucleotides are TGTGCCAGCAGGCCACCTGAGGCCAACTATGGCTACACCTTC. Residues: CASRPPEANYGYTF.

The genes are TRBV29-1 and TRBJ2-3; no firm D call. Germline CDR1 SQVTM, CDR2 ANQGSEA. V was cut by 6 bases and J by 1 base, with 11 bases left in between. This CDR3 has 13 residues. For the CDR3, the DNA is TGCAGCGTCCGAGCGTCAGGCACAGATACGCAGTATTTT. The encoded protein is CSVRASGTDTQYF.

This clone was detected a few times. The chain combines TRBV15 with TRBJ1-2, with a tentative D call TRBD1 (5 bases). CDR1 LNHNV and CDR2 YYDKDF come from the germline V gene (reference sequence). Trimming cost V 0 bases and J 6 bases, with 11 bases left between them. The CDR3 is 14 residues long. For the CDR3, the DNA is TGTGCCACCAGCAGAGATATGGGAGGGGATGGCTACACCTTC. The encoded protein is CATSRDMGGDGYTF.

The chain is built from TRBV28 and TRBJ1-1; D gene uncertain. Trimming stripped 3 bases from V and 11 bases from J, with 16 bases between. CDR3 size: 13 residues. The germline V gene has CDR1 MDHEN and CDR2 SYDVKM. The CDR3 spells CASSFGWTGRAFF. In DNA, the CDR3 is TGTGCCAGCAGTTTTGGATGGACGGGTAGGGCTTTCTTT.

This clone was seen many times. The chain recombines TRBV19 with TRBJ2-5; 8 nucleotides align to TRBD1. This CDR3 is 15 amino acids long. Germline V gives CDR1 LNHDA, CDR2 SQIVND (reference sequence). The V segment lost 6 bases and the J segment 5 bases; nucleotides outside the gene matches: 11. The CDR3 DNA reads TGTGCCAGTAGCTTAGCCGGGACAGGTGGGGAGACCCAGTACTTC. Translated: CASSLAGTGGETQYF.

The V call is TRBV19, the J call TRBJ1-4; possibly TRBD1 for D (6 bases). From germline, CDR1 is LNHDA and CDR2 SQIVND (reference sequence). V was cut by 2 bases and J by 7 bases, with 11 bases left in between. The CDR3 covers 14 residues. CDR3 nucleotides: TGTGCCAGTAGTATACAGGGGTTCAGTGAAAAACTGTTTTTT. The encoded protein is CASSIQGFSEKLFF.

CDR3 bases: TGTGCCAGCAGCCAGGAGGGATTCGACGAGCAGTACTTC. Encoded protein: CASSQEGFDEQYF. V gene TRBV5-4 combines with J gene TRBJ2-7, with D maybe TRBD2 (6 bases). V was pared by 4 bases and J by 5 bases, with 13 bases between. Looked up from germline, CDR1 is SGHNT and CDR2 is YYREEE (reference sequence). The CDR3 is 13 amino acids.

The chain recombines TRBV9 with TRBJ2-2; possibly TRBD1 or TRBD2 for D (5 bases each). CDR3 length equals 14 residues. The V gene lost 2 bases and the J gene lost 4 bases, with 9 bases spanning the gap. Germline-derived CDR1 and CDR2 are SGDLS and YYNGEE. The chain's CDR3 is CASSVGPGTGELFF. In DNA form, the CDR3 reads TGTGCCAGCAGCGTGGGACCAGGCACCGGGGAGCTGTTTTTT. The variable domain in full, completed from reference TRBV9 and TRBJ2-2, reads DSGVTQTPKHLITATGQRVTLRCSPRSGDLSVYWYQQSLDQGLQFLIQYYNGEERAKGNILERFSAQQFPDLHSELNLSSLELGDSALYFCASSVGPGTGELFFGEGSRLTVL.

This clone was counted a few times. The chain combines TRBV30 with TRBJ1-1; a possible D gene is TRBD1 (5 bases). This CDR3 region has 12 residues. CDR1 and CDR2 from the germline V gene are GTSNPN and SVGIG (reference sequence). V was shortened by 5 bases and J by 4 bases, with 11 bases between the two germline ends. DNA of the CDR3: TGTGCCTGGCAGGGTGGGGGCACTGAAGCTTTCTTT. It specifies CAWQGGGTEAFF.

This clone came up once. The genes are TRBV18 and TRBJ1-4; D not resolved. Per germline, CDR1 KGHSH and CDR2 LQKENI. V lost 4 bases, J lost 7 bases, and 10 bases lay in between. This CDR3 comprises 13 residues. The CDR3 is CASSLSAGEKLFF. DNA of the CDR3: TGTGCCAGCTCACTCTCCGCAGGTGAAAAACTGTTTTTT.

The rearrangement uses TRBV19 and TRBJ2-5; 7 positions match TRBD1. With the DNA end fitting TRBJ2-7 better, the J assignment may be wrong. Germline V lookup: CDR1 LNHDA, CDR2 SQIVND (reference sequence). This CDR3 comprises 15 residues. CDR3 coding DNA: TGTGCCAGTAGATACAGCCGGGACAGCTCCTACGAGCAGTACTTC. Translation gives CASRYSRDSSYEQYF.

This clone was detected once. The chain is built from TRBV7-2 and TRBJ2-3; the D is unclear. V lost 5 bases, J lost 2 bases, and 11 bases lay in between. The germline V gene encodes CDR1 SGHTA and CDR2 FQGNSA. This CDR3 region has 14 residues. The CDR3 DNA sequence: TGTGCCAGCAGCACCCGGGCGCCCACAGATACGCAGTATTTT. Translation: CASSTRAPTDTQYF. Together with reference TRBV7-2 and TRBJ2-3, the CDR3 gives the full variable domain: GAGVSQSPSNKVTEKGKDVELRCDPISGHTALYWYRQSLGQGLEFLIYFQGNSAPDKSGLPSDRFSAERTGGSVSTLTIQRTQQEDSAVYLCASSTRAPTDTQYFGPGTRLTVL.

The rearrangement joins TRBV2 to TRBJ2-7, with D hard to call. Per the germline V gene, CDR1 is SNHLY and CDR2 is FYNNEI. V lost 6 bases, J lost 3 bases, and 12 bases lay in between. This CDR3 spans 13 amino acids. The CDR3 loop is CASRAQVFYEQYF. As DNA, the CDR3 is TGTGCCAGCAGGGCCCAGGTGTTCTACGAGCAGTACTTC.

V usage is TRBV18 and J usage is TRBJ2-7, with a possible D match to TRBD2 (5 bases). CDR3 length: 15 residues. The germline gives CDR1 KGHSH, CDR2 LQKENI. Deletions cut 6 bases from V and 3 bases from J, with 18 bases between. The CDR3 region has the DNA TGTGCCAGCTCGCGCGTTACTAGTCTTGGCTACGAGCAGTACTTC. Amino acids: CASSRVTSLGYEQYF.

This clone was detected only a few times. The chain employs TRBV19 and TRBJ1-2; D not certain. Germline V gene data show CDR1 as LNHDA and CDR2 as SQIVND (reference sequence). Trimming took 3 bases from V and 4 from J, leaving 9 bases between them. The length of the CDR3 is 13 residues. Written as DNA, the CDR3 is TGTGCCAGTAGTATCGACCAAGTCTATGGCTACACCTTC. This translates into CASSIDQVYGYTF.

The chain joins TRBV6-5 to TRBJ2-7; perhaps TRBD2 as D (6 bases). Germline loops: CDR1 MNHEY, CDR2 SVGAGI. The V end lost 6 bases, the J end lost 1 base, and 13 bases lay between the germline ends. CDR3 length: 14 amino acids. CDR3 region: CASRPVRGSYEQYF. CDR3 DNA sequence: TGTGCCAGCAGACCCGTCCGGGGGTCCTACGAGCAGTACTTC.